This passage covers 26 T cell receptor beta chains from one sample sequenced in a study of Tregs in tolerant kidney transplant recipients. The assay was immunoSEQ multiplex PCR, and TCRdb's table has in-frame clones only and misses some. The sample has roughly 64,000 clones, more than 95% seen once; the top ten hold 0.34%. The material was Tregs from blood, obtained before the transplant. These receptor sequences come from a human donor who received a combined kidney and bone marrow transplant.

The gene calls are TRBV27 and TRBJ1-4; D uncertain. Trimming removed 3 bases at V and 11 bases at J, with 13 bases between. In germline, CDR1 is MNHEY, CDR2 SMNVEV (reference sequence). The CDR3 totals 13 residues. The CDR3 is CASSLVPRGKLFF. DNA for the CDR3: TGTGCCAGCAGTTTGGTCCCTAGAGGGAAACTGTTTTTT. Full variable domain (missing parts from reference TRBV27 and TRBJ1-4): EAQVTQNPRYLITVTGKKLTVTCSQNMNHEYMSWYRQDPGLGLRQIYYSMNVEVTDKGDVPEGYKVSRKEKRNFPLILESPSPNQTSLYFCASSLVPRGKLFFGSGTQLSVL.

The rearrangement links TRBV21-1 to TRBJ2-7; the tabulated D call, TRBD1, remains unverified against the DNA. TRBV21-1 is labeled a pseudogene. The CDR3 covers 15 residues. CDR3 nucleotide sequence: TGTGCCAGCAGCGGGAGTCGGACAGGAGGGAACGAGCAGTACTTC. Its translation is CASSGSRTGGNEQYF.

The chain has TRBV15 and TRBJ2-7; D not resolved. The germline V gene has CDR1 LNHNV and CDR2 YYDKDF (reference sequence). Trimming cost V 0 bases and J 0 bases, with 12 bases left between them. CDR3 length: 16 amino acids. In DNA, the CDR3 is TGTGCCACCAGCAGAGATCTAGAAGGAATCTCCTACGAGCAGTACTTC. Translating it yields CATSRDLEGISYEQYF.

The genes are TRBV30 and TRBJ2-2; tentatively, D is TRBD1 (6 bases). Between the trimmed V and J ends, which lost 7 bases and 3 bases, there was a span of 15 bases. The CDR3 runs 14 residues. Germline values: CDR1 GTSNPN, CDR2 SVGIG (reference sequence). CDR3 sequence: CALGADSYTGELFF. CDR3 in DNA: TGTGCCTTGGGGGCGGACTCCTACACCGGGGAGCTGTTTTTT.

The chain employs TRBV20-1 and TRBJ1-2, with no clear D. Germline V gives CDR1 DFQATT, CDR2 SNEGSKA (reference sequence). V lost 6 bases and J lost 8, with 13 bases in between. The length of the CDR3 is 11 residues. The CDR3 DNA sequence: TGCAGTGCCCCAGGTCCTTCCGGCTACACCTTC. Protein product: CSAPGPSGYTF.

The rearrangement links TRBV5-4 to TRBJ1-2, with TRBD1 as a possible D gene (5 bases). Per germline, CDR1 SGHNT and CDR2 YYREEE (reference sequence). This CDR3 is 14 amino acids long. The V end was cut by 1 base, the J end by 4 bases, with 11 bases between. DNA of the CDR3: TGTGCCAGCAGCTTGATAGGGGCGGCCTATGGCTACACCTTC. Protein sequence: CASSLIGAAYGYTF.

V usage is TRBV18 and J usage is TRBJ2-5; no firm D call. This CDR3 has 12 amino acids. The germline gives CDR1 KGHSH, CDR2 LQKENI. V lost 3 bases, J lost 3 bases, and 5 bases lay in between. The CDR3 loop reads CASSPQEETQYF. In nucleotides, the CDR3 is TGTGCCAGCTCACCTCAGGAAGAGACCCAGTACTTC. The entire variable domain, with the rest obtained from reference TRBV18 and TRBJ2-5, is as follows: NAGVMQNPRHLVRRRGQEARLRCSPMKGHSHVYWYRQLPEEGLKFMVYLQKENIIDESGMPKERFSAEFPKEGPSILRIQQVVRGDSAAYFCASSPQEETQYFGPGTRLLVL.

The J gene is TRBJ2-7, the V gene TRBV28, with TRBD1 as a possible D gene (6 bases). The CDR3 is made up of 13 amino acids. V lost 6 bases, J lost 3 bases, and 12 bases lay in between. In germline, CDR1 is MDHEN, CDR2 SYDVKM. CDR3 loop: CASRDSRVYEQYF. The CDR3 bases are TGTGCCAGCAGGGACAGTAGGGTCTACGAGCAGTACTTC. The full variable domain, with the rest looked up from reference TRBV28 and TRBJ2-7, is DVKVTQSSRYLVKRTGEKVFLECVQDMDHENMFWYRQDPGLGLRLIYFSYDVKMKEKGDIPEGYSVSREKKERFSLILESASTNQTSMYLCASRDSRVYEQYFGPGTRLTVT.

The V call is TRBV18, the J call TRBJ1-1; 9 nucleotides match TRBD1. The CDR3 length is 15 residues. The V gene end was trimmed by 7 bases and the J gene end by 3 bases; junction bases not matched to a gene: 9. Germline CDR1 reads KGHSH; CDR2 reads LQKENI. The CDR3 reads CASLTGGGMDTEAFF. For the CDR3, the DNA is TGTGCCAGCTTAACAGGGGGCGGGATGGACACTGAAGCTTTCTTT.

The V call is TRBV2, the J call TRBJ1-5; maybe TRBD1 (5 bases). The CDR3 is made up of 13 amino acids. Trimming pared 5 bases from V and 5 bases from J, leaving 10 bases between. The V gene's germline CDR1 is SNHLY and CDR2 FYNNEI. CDR3 residues: CASSTDNYQPQHF. The CDR3, as DNA: TGTGCCAGCAGTACGGACAATTATCAGCCCCAGCATTTT. The full variable domain, completed using reference TRBV2 and TRBJ1-5, is EPEVTQTPSHQVTQMGQEVILRCVPISNHLYFYWYRQILGQKVEFLVSFYNNEISEKSEIFDDQFSVERPDGSNFTLKIRSTKLEDSAMYFCASSTDNYQPQHFGDGTRLSIL.

The chain has TRBV19 and TRBJ1-5; D is uncertain. The CDR3 contains 13 residues. Trimming took 3 bases from V and 5 from J, leaving 8 bases between them. CDR1 is LNHDA and CDR2 is SQIVND in the germline V gene (reference sequence). CDR3 region: CASSIRGYQPQHF. The CDR3 region has the DNA TGTGCCAGTAGTATTCGGGGATATCAGCCCCAGCATTTT.

This clone showed up just once. This chain uses TRBV5-1 with TRBJ2-5, with TRBD1 identical over 7 bases. Per the germline V gene, CDR1 is SGHRS and CDR2 is YFSETQ. V gave up 4 bases and J gave up 4 bases; unmatched junction bases: 4. This CDR3 contains 13 residues. The CDR3 reads CASSLTGIETQYF. DNA for the CDR3: TGCGCCAGCAGCCTGACAGGGATAGAGACCCAGTACTTC.

The rearrangement uses TRBV28 and TRBJ2-2, with D tentatively TRBD1 (5 bases). Between the trimmed V and J ends, which lost 3 bases and 5 bases, there was a span of 13 bases. The CDR3 spans 15 residues. The germline V gene encodes CDR1 MDHEN and CDR2 SYDVKM. The CDR3: CASSFAGIRTGELFF. CDR3 DNA: TGTGCCAGCAGTTTTGCAGGGATTAGAACCGGGGAGCTGTTTTTT.

The V gene is TRBV9, the J gene TRBJ1-2; D might be TRBD1 (6 bases). Germline values: CDR1 SGDLS, CDR2 YYNGEE. The germline V and J ends were trimmed by 7 bases and 8 bases, with 12 bases remaining between them. This CDR3 has 11 residues. CDR3 DNA sequence: TGTGCCAGCGGGGAGGGGGGGGGCTACACCTTC. Its protein product is CASGEGGGYTF.

The rearrangement links TRBV28 to TRBJ2-7; D gene uncertain. From germline, CDR1 is MDHEN and CDR2 SYDVKM. Trimming pared 2 bases from V and 2 bases from J, leaving 16 bases between. This CDR3 has 16 residues. CDR3 residues: CASSLRSVIGTYEQYF. The CDR3 nucleotides are TGTGCCAGCAGTTTACGGAGTGTAATAGGCACCTACGAGCAGTACTTC. The variable domain in full, with the rest retrieved from reference TRBV28 and TRBJ2-7, is DVKVTQSSRYLVKRTGEKVFLECVQDMDHENMFWYRQDPGLGLRLIYFSYDVKMKEKGDIPEGYSVSREKKERFSLILESASTNQTSMYLCASSLRSVIGTYEQYFGPGTRLTVT.

The genes are TRBV19 and TRBJ1-2, with 8 bases identical to TRBD1. The CDR3 covers 13 residues. J gave up 8 bases and V 6 bases, and 8 bases lay outside the gene matches. From germline, CDR1 is LNHDA and CDR2 SQIVND (reference sequence). The CDR3 loop is CASSLDRVGGYTF. DNA for the CDR3: TGTGCCAGTAGCCTGGACAGGGTGGGGGGCTACACCTTC. Full variable domain (remainder filled in from reference TRBV19 and TRBJ1-2): DGGITQSPKYLFRKEGQNVTLSCEQNLNHDAMYWYRQDPGQGLRLIYYSQIVNDFQKGDIAEGYSVSREKKESFPLTVTSAQKNPTAFYLCASSLDRVGGYTFGSGTRLTVV.

V is TRBV2 and J is TRBJ1-1; TRBD1 matches at 7 bases. The length of the CDR3 is 16 residues. The V gene's germline CDR1 is SNHLY and CDR2 FYNNEI. With V trimmed by 6 bases and J by 5 bases, 15 bases remained unmatched. As DNA, the CDR3 is TGTGCCAGCAGCGCTCCTAGGACAGGTACTGTGACTGAAGCTTTCTTT. This codes for CASSAPRTGTVTEAFF. The entire variable domain, with the rest obtained from reference TRBV2 and TRBJ1-1, is as follows: EPEVTQTPSHQVTQMGQEVILRCVPISNHLYFYWYRQILGQKVEFLVSFYNNEISEKSEIFDDQFSVERPDGSNFTLKIRSTKLEDSAMYFCASSAPRTGTVTEAFFGQGTRLTVV.

The gene calls are TRBV11-2 and TRBJ1-2; D not resolved. The germline V gene encodes CDR1 SGHAT and CDR2 FQNNGV. The CDR3 is 13 residues long. V shed 1 base and J shed 5 bases, with 8 bases lying between them. The chain's CDR3 is CASSLAGSYGYTF. In nucleotides, the CDR3 is TGTGCCAGCAGCTTAGCAGGATCGTATGGCTACACCTTC.

In its sample, this clone was seen once. The chain uses TRBV7-2 and TRBJ1-5, with 7 bases matching TRBD1. The CDR3 spans 16 residues. CDR1 is SGHTA and CDR2 is FQGNSA in the germline V gene. J lost 5 bases, V lost 0 bases, and 7 bases had no gene match. CDR3 amino acids: CASSLAGTEGYQPQHF. CDR3 bases: TGTGCCAGCAGCTTAGCTGGGACAGAGGGGTATCAGCCCCAGCATTTT.

The chain is built from TRBV27 and TRBJ1-6; D unresolved. V was trimmed by 0 bases and J by 9 bases, leaving 6 bases between them. The length of the CDR3 is 13 residues. The V gene's germline CDR1 is MNHEY and CDR2 SMNVEV (reference sequence). The CDR3 loop is CASSLSLFSPLHF. In DNA form, the CDR3 reads TGTGCCAGCAGTTTATCGTTATTTTCACCCCTCCACTTT.

This chain joins TRBV28 and TRBJ1-5; D possibly corresponds to TRBD1 (5 bases). With 4 bases removed from V and 0 bases from J, the gap between germline ends came to 16 bases. Germline V gives CDR1 MDHEN, CDR2 SYDVKM. This CDR3 is 17 amino acids long. The CDR3 DNA follows: TGTGCCAGCAGTTCATACACAAGGGGCTATAGCAATCAGCCCCAGCATTTT. This encodes CASSSYTRGYSNQPQHF.

CDR3 protein: CACSQGGETQYF. CDR3 DNA sequence: TGTGCCTGTTCACAGGGGGGGGAGACCCAGTACTTC. This chain links TRBV2 with TRBJ2-5, with D maybe TRBD1 (8 bases). The CDR3 extends over 12 amino acids. The germline V and J ends were trimmed by 11 bases and 5 bases, with 15 bases remaining between them. The germline CDR1 and CDR2 sequences are SNHLY and FYNNEI. Filled out from reference TRBV2 and TRBJ2-5, the complete variable domain reads EPEVTQTPSHQVTQMGQEVILRCVPISNHLYFYWYRQILGQKVEFLVSFYNNEISEKSEIFDDQFSVERPDGSNFTLKIRSTKLEDSAMYFCACSQGGETQYFGPGTRLLVL.

The chain carries TRBV6-1 and TRBJ2-2; 10 bases align to TRBD1. Germline lookup yields CDR1 MNHNS and CDR2 SASEGT. The CDR3 is 15 amino acids. Losses at the gene ends were 6 bases for V and 5 bases for J; bases not matched to a gene: 6. CDR3 sequence: CASRRPGQGTGELFF. Here the CDR3 DNA reads TGTGCCAGCAGGAGACCGGGACAGGGGACCGGGGAGCTGTTTTTT.

This chain connects TRBV19 to TRBJ2-7, with 10 bases fitting TRBD1. Germline V gene sequence: CDR1 LNHDA, CDR2 SQIVND (reference sequence). The CDR3 extends over 15 amino acids. The junction had 9 bases not matched to a gene; V was cut back by 7 bases and J by 3 bases. The CDR3 DNA reads as TGTGCCAGTACCTGGGCCGGGACAGGGGACTACGAGCAGTACTTC. Protein: CASTWAGTGDYEQYF.

The J gene is TRBJ2-7, the V gene TRBV4-3, with TRBD1 as a possible D gene (6 bases). V was shortened by 4 bases and J by 7 bases, with 20 bases between the two germline ends. Germline V gives CDR1 LGHNA, CDR2 YSLEER. The CDR3 is made up of 15 amino acids. CDR3 nucleotide sequence: TGCGCCAGCAGCCCCCTATACGAAACAGGGTCTGAGCAGTACTTC. Residues: CASSPLYETGSEQYF.

The chain carries TRBV4-1 and TRBJ1-2, with unresolved D. Trimming cost V 1 base and J 8 bases, with 14 bases left between them. Germline lookup yields CDR1 MGHRA and CDR2 YSYEKL. The CDR3 totals 14 residues. The CDR3 loop is CASSQASVLVGYTF. For the CDR3, the DNA is TGCGCCAGCAGCCAAGCATCAGTGCTAGTCGGCTACACCTTC.